The clone carrying this TCR beta chain was found a few times. Its antigen remains unknown. The sample comes from a study of cytomegalovirus exposure and HLA in healthy donors. Primers included in the PCR were 60 Vbeta and 13 Jbeta primers. Sequenced by immunoSEQ multiplex PCR; TCRdb stores in-frame clones only, minus some. This sample has roughly 230,000 clones; approximately 84% occur once, and the top ten carry about 0.25%. CDR1 is SGHAT and CDR2 is FQNNGV in the germline V gene. The CDR3 extends over 19 amino acids. V was cut by 0 bases and J by 1 base, with 21 bases left in between. General study findings and limits: In vitro testing confirmed a few CMV-associated chains as specific for CMV antigens.

The sequenced sample consisted of PBMCs. This rearrangement joins TRBV11-2 to TRBJ1-1; D might be TRBD1 (5 bases). The sequence derives from a girl aged 2 to 10 in good health and CMV-seronegative. DNA of the CDR3: TGTGCCAGCAGCTTAGATCGGTACAGCGACCAGGGCAGGAACACTGAAGCTTTCTTT. As protein: CASSLDRYSDQGRNTEAFF.